This TCR beta chain was recovered during a study of T cell changes during pregnancy in multiple sclerosis. The method was immunoSEQ multiplex PCR; TCRdb's version includes in-frame clones alone and lacks a portion of them. The sample has around 40,000 clones; about 90% are singletons. This clonotype originated in a female donor with multiple sclerosis, enrolled in a pregnancy study. The sequencing used CD4+ T cells from peripheral blood mononuclear cells, collected before pregnancy.

The CDR3 is CAWSVKMSGQQYF. The CDR3 DNA reads as TGTGCCTGGAGTGTAAAAATGTCAGGGCAGCAGTACTTC. The chain carries TRBV30 and TRBJ2-7, with D tentatively TRBD1 (5 bases). Germline CDR1 GTSNPN, CDR2 SVGIG (reference sequence). V lost 0 bases and J 8 bases, leaving 14 bases between the germline ends. The CDR3 runs to 13 residues.